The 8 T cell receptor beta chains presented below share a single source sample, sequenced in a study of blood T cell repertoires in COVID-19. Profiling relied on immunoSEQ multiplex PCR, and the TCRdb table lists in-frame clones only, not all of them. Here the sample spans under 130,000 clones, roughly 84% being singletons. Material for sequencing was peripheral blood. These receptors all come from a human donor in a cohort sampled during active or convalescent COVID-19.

CDR3 amino acids: CASTPAGGNNEQFF. The CDR3 DNA is TGTGCCAGCACACCAGCCGGGGGAAACAATGAGCAGTTCTTC. V and J are TRBV6-7 and TRBJ2-1; possibly TRBD2 for D (6 bases). TRBV6-7 is an ORF, and what it does is uncertain. V gave up 7 bases and J gave up 5 bases, with 15 bases separating them. The length of the CDR3 is 14 residues.

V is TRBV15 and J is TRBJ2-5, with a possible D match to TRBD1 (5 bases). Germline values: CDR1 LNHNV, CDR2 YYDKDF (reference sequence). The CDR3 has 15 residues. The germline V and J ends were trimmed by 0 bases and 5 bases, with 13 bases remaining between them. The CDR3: CATSREGQGRETQYF. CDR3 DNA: TGTGCCACCAGCAGAGAGGGGCAGGGTCGGGAGACCCAGTACTTC.

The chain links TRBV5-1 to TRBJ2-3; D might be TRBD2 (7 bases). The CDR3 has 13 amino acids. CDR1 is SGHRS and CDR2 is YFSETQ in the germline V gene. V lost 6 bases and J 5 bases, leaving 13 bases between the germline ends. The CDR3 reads CASMEGGLDTQYF. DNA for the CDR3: TGCGCCAGCATGGAGGGGGGGTTAGATACGCAGTATTTT.

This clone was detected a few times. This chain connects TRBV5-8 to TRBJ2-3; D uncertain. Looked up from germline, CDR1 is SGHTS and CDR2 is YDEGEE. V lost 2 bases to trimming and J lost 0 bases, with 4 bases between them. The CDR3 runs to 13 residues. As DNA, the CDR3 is TGTGCCAGCAGCTTCCGGAGCACAGATACGCAGTATTTT. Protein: CASSFRSTDTQYF.

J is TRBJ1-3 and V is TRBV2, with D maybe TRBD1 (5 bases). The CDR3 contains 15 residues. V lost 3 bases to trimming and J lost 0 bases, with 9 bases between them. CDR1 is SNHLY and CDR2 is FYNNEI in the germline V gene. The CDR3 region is CASSETARSGNTIYF. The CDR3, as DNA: TGTGCCAGCAGTGAGACAGCCCGCTCTGGAAACACCATATATTTT.

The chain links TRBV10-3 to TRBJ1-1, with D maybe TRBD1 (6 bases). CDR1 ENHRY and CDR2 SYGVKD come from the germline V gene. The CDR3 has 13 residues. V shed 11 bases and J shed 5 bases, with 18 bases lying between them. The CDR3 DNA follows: TGTGCCTCCAGGGGAGCAGGGGTTACTGAAGCTTTCTTT. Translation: CASRGAGVTEAFF.

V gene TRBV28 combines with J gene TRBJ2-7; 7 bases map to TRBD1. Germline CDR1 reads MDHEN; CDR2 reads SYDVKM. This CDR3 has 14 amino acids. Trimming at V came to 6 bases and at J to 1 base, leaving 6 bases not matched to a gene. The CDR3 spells CASSGPGQSYEQYF. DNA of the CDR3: TGTGCCAGCAGCGGCCCGGGACAGTCCTACGAGCAGTACTTC.

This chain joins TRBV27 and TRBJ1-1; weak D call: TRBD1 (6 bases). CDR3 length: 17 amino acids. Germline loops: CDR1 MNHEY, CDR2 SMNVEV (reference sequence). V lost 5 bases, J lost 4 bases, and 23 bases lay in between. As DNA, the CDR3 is TGTGCCAGCAGTACCATCCTACAGGGATACCTTGGCACTGAAGCTTTCTTT. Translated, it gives CASSTILQGYLGTEAFF.